Reported below is one T cell receptor (beta chain). The data are from a study of blood T cell repertoires in COVID-19. About the research overall: From the United States, Italy and Spain came samples of acute and convalescent COVID-19. The analysed material was cDNA or gDNA that came from T cells, B-cell-depleted T cells, or PBMCs.

With 6 bases clipped from V and 7 bases from J, the junction kept 6 bases outside the gene matches. Germline V gene sequence: CDR1 MNHEY, CDR2 SVGAGI. This CDR3 comprises 14 residues. Authors' processing steps: How many nucleated cells were present was estimated from reference gene primer amplification. Generated by immunoSEQ multiplex PCR, the TCRdb table keeps only in-frame clones and is missing some. That table furnishes V, J and clone size, whereas the DNA furnished D and trimming. The sample holds some 240,000 clones, 84% seen once. The clonotype was recovered from a woman in her thirties or forties who had recovered from COVID-19. Input material: peripheral blood. The rearrangement joins TRBV6-5 to TRBJ2-1; TRBD1 agrees at 10 bases. The CDR3 region has the DNA TGTGCCAGCAGCCGAGGACAGGGGGGAAATGAGCAGTTCTTC. It encodes CASSRGQGGNEQFF.